This T cell receptor beta chain was sequenced in a study of OX40 agonist ivuxolimab in advanced cancers. Study-level findings and limits: Dose levels from 0.1 to 3.0 mg/kg saw CD4+ and CD8+ blood T cells expand clonally by week 6.

As concerns this clone: No antigen is known for it.

The CDR3 extends over 15 amino acids. CDR1 LGHNA and CDR2 YNFKEQ come from the germline V gene. Trimming took off 0 bases at V and 3 bases at J, with 9 bases between the two ends. This table comes from immunoSEQ multiplex PCR, and its TCRdb copy is limited to in-frame clones, with some not included. Here the sample spans about 83,000 clones, 80% to 90% being singletons. The source material was CD4+ or CD8+ T cells sorted from blood, sampled in a trial of the OX40 agonist ivuxolimab. The V gene is TRBV4-2, the J gene TRBJ1-3, with D unresolved. The receptor was derived from an adult with an advanced solid tumor such as melanoma, head and neck, liver or kidney cancer. The CDR3 protein is CASSQEGAGGNTIYF. CDR3 DNA: TGTGCCAGCAGCCAAGAAGGTGCAGGTGGAAACACCATATATTTT.